This TCR beta chain was sequenced for a study of patients and donors after allogeneic stem cell transplantation. The germline V gene has CDR1 SGHNT and CDR2 YYREEE (reference sequence). V lost 0 bases and J 2 bases, leaving 9 bases between the germline ends. This CDR3 spans 14 amino acids. TCRdb re-called the RT-PCR reads through MiXCR, storing one row per CDR3 protein. In the table there are 410,000 or so distinct CDR3 sequences, 16% of which are singletons. Sequencing input: blood, either unsorted or a sorted T cell fraction (not recorded which). V gene TRBV5-4 combines with J gene TRBJ2-7; D gene unclear. The clonotype was recovered from a human donor who was either an allogeneic HSCT recipient or a stem cell or donor lymphocyte infusion donor (not recorded which). It is not recorded whose cells these are; they may come from a transplant donor. CDR3 in amino acids: CASSLAPATYEQYF. The DNA of the CDR3 is TGTGCCAGCAGCTTGGCCCCGGCGACCTACGAGCAGTACTTC.